This TCR beta chain was sequenced during a study of blood T cell repertoires in COVID-19. Study overall: Sites across the United States, Italy and Spain contributed samples from acute and convalescent COVID-19. Nucleic acid was either cDNA or gDNA, and it came from T cells, B-cell-depleted T cells, or PBMCs.

The CDR3 totals 15 residues. Trimming shortened V by 5 bases and J by 0 bases, and 11 bases separated the two germline ends. The V gene's germline CDR1 is SGHAT and CDR2 FQNNGV. As originally analysed: Amplification with reference gene primers provided the estimates of nucleated cell counts. Method: immunoSEQ multiplex PCR; TCRdb's copy keeps in-frame clones and lacks some. V and J calls and clone size are given by that table; D and trimming were obtained from the DNA. The sample lists approximately 97,000 clones; 87% were seen once. J is TRBJ1-5 and V is TRBV11-2, with D unclear. The sample was peripheral blood. This receptor was identified in a woman in her forties or fifties with COVID-19, enrolled during active disease. The DNA for the CDR3 is TGTGCCAGCAGCCCATCCGCGTATAGCAATCAGCCCCAGCATTTT. The encoded protein is CASSPSAYSNQPQHF.